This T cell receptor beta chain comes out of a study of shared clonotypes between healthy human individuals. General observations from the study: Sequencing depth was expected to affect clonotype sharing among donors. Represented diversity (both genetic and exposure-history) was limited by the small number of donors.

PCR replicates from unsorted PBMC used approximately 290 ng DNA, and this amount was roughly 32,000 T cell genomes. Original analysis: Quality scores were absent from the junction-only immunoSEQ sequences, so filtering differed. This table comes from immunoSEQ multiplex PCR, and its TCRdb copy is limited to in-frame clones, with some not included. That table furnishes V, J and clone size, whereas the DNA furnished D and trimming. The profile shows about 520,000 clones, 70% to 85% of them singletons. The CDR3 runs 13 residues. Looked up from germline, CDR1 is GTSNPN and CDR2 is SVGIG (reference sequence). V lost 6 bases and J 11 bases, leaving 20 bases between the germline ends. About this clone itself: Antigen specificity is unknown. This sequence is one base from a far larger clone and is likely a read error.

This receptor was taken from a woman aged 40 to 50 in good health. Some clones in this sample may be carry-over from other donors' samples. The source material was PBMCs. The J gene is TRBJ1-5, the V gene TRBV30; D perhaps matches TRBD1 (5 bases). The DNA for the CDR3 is TGTGCCTGCGAGGACAACGGGCGGGGAGCCCAGCATTTT. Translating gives CACEDNGRGAQHF.